What follows are 25 T cell receptor beta chains derived from one specimen sequenced in a study of molecular identifiers for immune sequencing clone quantification. MiXCR was run by TCRdb on the PCR reads, yielding one entry per CDR3 protein. The sample yields 400,000 to 600,000 distinct CDR3 sequences, less than 30% seen once. What was sequenced was naive CD8+ T cells from blood, with Jurkat cell RNA spiked in. As for subset: FACS-sorted CD8+CD4-CCR7+CD45RA+ naive T cells. The receptors here all came from a human donor in good health. Some libraries in this study had Jurkat cell RNA spiked in.

This clonotype appeared a few times. V usage is TRBV7-2 and J usage is TRBJ2-1; D not resolved. Trimming pared 4 bases from V and 2 bases from J, leaving 6 bases between. Germline V gives CDR1 SGHTA, CDR2 FQGNSA. The CDR3 has 13 residues. The CDR3 here is CASSSSAYNEQFF. CDR3 DNA: TGTGCCAGCAGCTCAAGCGCCTACAATGAGCAGTTCTTC.

Concerning this clonotype itself: A read error may explain this, as a much larger clone is one base away. This chain links TRBV6-5 with TRBJ2-3; the D is unclear. The V gene's germline CDR1 is MNHEY and CDR2 SVGAGI. CDR3 length: 17 residues. This chain's CDR3 is CASSKRPIVLGTDMQYF. CDR3 nucleotide sequence: TGTGCCAGCAGTAAACGCCCGATCGTCCTTGGCACAGATATGCAGTATTTT.

This clonotype showed up many times. This chain connects TRBV12-3 or TRBV12-4 to TRBJ2-3; either TRBD1 or TRBD2 may fit D (6 bases each). This CDR3 region has 14 residues. The germline V and J ends were trimmed by 5 bases and 4 bases, with 13 bases remaining between them. This CDR3 reads CASSGLGGPDTQYF. CDR3 nucleotides: TGTGCCAGCAGTGGACTGGGGGGCCCAGATACGCAGTATTTT.

This clonotype was seen many times. The gene calls are TRBV11-2 and TRBJ1-3; a weak D match, TRBD1 (5 bases). V dropped 5 bases and J dropped 0 bases, with 14 bases sitting between them. The germline V gene encodes CDR1 SGHAT and CDR2 FQNNGV. CDR3 length equals 16 residues. For the CDR3, the DNA is TGTGCCAGCAGCCCAGACAGCATAATCTCTGGAAACACCATATATTTT. As protein: CASSPDSIISGNTIYF.

This clonotype was detected only a few times. This rearrangement joins TRBV4-3 to TRBJ2-2, with unresolved D. Trimming took off 0 bases at V and 4 bases at J, with 15 bases between the two ends. From germline, CDR1 is LGHNA and CDR2 YSLEER. The CDR3 contains 17 residues. The CDR3 region is CASSQDVPQSPTGELFF. CDR3 nucleotide sequence: TGCGCCAGCAGCCAAGATGTTCCACAGTCGCCCACCGGGGAGCTGTTTTTT.

This clonotype appeared many times. The gene calls are TRBV5-1 and TRBJ2-7, with a possible D match to TRBD2 (5 bases). This CDR3 contains 14 residues. Trimming pared 4 bases from V and 5 bases from J, leaving 16 bases between. CDR1 SGHRS and CDR2 YFSETQ come from the germline V gene. The CDR3 protein is CASSGLADIDEQYF. As DNA, the CDR3 is TGCGCCAGCAGCGGGCTAGCAGATATCGACGAGCAGTACTTC.

This clonotype was recorded many times. The genes are TRBV7-2 and TRBJ2-7; D remains unclear. Trimming shortened V by 2 bases and J by 7 bases, and 15 bases separated the two germline ends. The CDR3 is 14 residues long. Germline CDR1 is SGHTA and CDR2 is FQGNSA. In DNA form, the CDR3 reads TGTGCCAGCAGCTTACCCGCCCCGAGTGGGGAGCAGTACTTC. Translation: CASSLPAPSGEQYF.

This clonotype was detected many times. The chain has TRBV12-3 or TRBV12-4 and TRBJ2-3; 9 bases match TRBD2. This CDR3 has 16 residues. Unmatched junction bases numbered 5, after V lost 2 bases and J lost 2 bases. This CDR3 reads CASSLSAGGVTDTQYF. In nucleotides, the CDR3 is TGTGCCAGCAGTTTATCGGCGGGAGGGGTCACAGATACGCAGTATTTT.

This clonotype was counted at least ten times. The V gene is TRBV28, the J gene TRBJ2-3; TRBD1 agrees at 10 bases. Germline loops: CDR1 MDHEN, CDR2 SYDVKM. The CDR3 loop spans 14 amino acids. Trimming removed 4 bases from V and 5 bases from J; junction bases left unmatched: 3. CDR3 sequence reads: CASSSDRGRDTQYF. The CDR3 DNA reads TGTGCCAGCAGTTCGGACAGGGGGAGAGATACGCAGTATTTT.

The rearrangement joins TRBV6-2 or TRBV6-3 to TRBJ2-2, with 8 nucleotides matching TRBD2. Germline lookup yields CDR1 MNHEY and CDR2 SVGEGT. The CDR3 runs to 18 residues. V lost 0 bases and J lost 7; bases outside the gene matches: 13. The CDR3 sequence is CASSYSKAGEYRIGELFF. The CDR3, as DNA: TGTGCCAGCAGTTACTCGAAAGCGGGGGAATACCGGATCGGGGAGCTGTTTTTT.

This clonotype was counted only a few times. The chain recombines TRBV4-3 with TRBJ2-5, with 7 bases matching TRBD1. Germline V gene data show CDR1 as LGHNA and CDR2 as YSLEER. V trimming: 4 bases; J trimming: 5 bases; junction bases outside the gene matches: 13. This CDR3 has 16 residues. The CDR3 reads CASSPGRQGVGETQYF. The CDR3 DNA follows: TGCGCCAGCAGCCCCGGGCGGCAGGGGGTTGGTGAGACCCAGTACTTC.

On this clonotype itself: Since a much larger clone is just one base distant, this may be a read error. V and J are TRBV4-3 and TRBJ2-4; no reliable D call. Germline-derived CDR1 and CDR2 are LGHNA and YSLEER. The CDR3 spans 13 residues. For the CDR3, the DNA is TGCGCCAACAGCCAAGAGAACGAAAACATTCAGTACTTC. As protein: CANSQENENIQYF.

Ten or more counts support this clonotype. The chain employs TRBV6-2 or TRBV6-3 and TRBJ2-3; perhaps TRBD1 as D (6 bases). The CDR3 totals 15 residues. The V end lost 3 bases, the J end lost 2 bases, and 12 bases lay between the germline ends. Germline lookup yields CDR1 MNHEY and CDR2 SVGEGT. The DNA for the CDR3 is TGTGCCAGCAGTTATAACAGGGCCTCCACAGATACGCAGTATTTT. Translation gives CASSYNRASTDTQYF.

The chain links TRBV18 to TRBJ2-7, with TRBD1 matching 8 bases. The CDR3 sequence is 14 residues long. V shed 3 bases and J 5 bases; nucleotides not matched to a gene: 6. CDR1 and CDR2 from the germline V gene are KGHSH and LQKENI. The CDR3 here is CASSPLDREDEQYF. The CDR3, as DNA: TGTGCCAGCTCACCCTTGGACAGGGAAGACGAGCAGTACTTC.

The CDR3: CSARAAAGPPGELFF. CDR3 coding DNA: TGCAGTGCTAGAGCGGCAGCGGGGCCCCCCGGGGAGCTGTTTTTT. V gene TRBV20-1 combines with J gene TRBJ2-2, with 7 bases aligning to TRBD2. The CDR3 contains 15 residues. The germline gives CDR1 DFQATT, CDR2 SNEGSKA (reference sequence). Trimming took 1 base from V and 6 from J; bases not matched to a gene: 8.

This chain connects TRBV19 to TRBJ2-3, with D perhaps TRBD1 or TRBD2 (5 bases each). Looked up from germline, CDR1 is LNHDA and CDR2 is SQIVND (reference sequence). The V and J ends lost 3 bases and 5 bases respectively, with 15 bases between them. The CDR3 covers 15 residues. The CDR3 DNA sequence: TGTGCCAGTAGTATTGGGGCAGGGACGGTAGATACGCAGTATTTT. This translates into CASSIGAGTVDTQYF.

Note on this clonotype: Just one base apart from a much larger clone, this may be a read error. V usage is TRBV7-9 and J usage is TRBJ2-7; TRBD2 matches at 9 bases. CDR1 is SEHNR and CDR2 is FQNEAQ in the germline V gene (reference sequence). This CDR3 is 15 amino acids long. Written as DNA, the CDR3 is TGTGTCAGCAGCTTAGGTCTAGCGGGACCTCTCGAGCAGTACTTC. Its protein is CVSSLGLAGPLEQYF.

The chain has TRBV20-1 and TRBJ2-3; TRBD2 matches at 12 bases. This CDR3 has 15 residues. After removal of 3 bases from V and 5 bases from J, the junction contained 6 bases not matched to a gene. Per germline, CDR1 DFQATT and CDR2 SNEGSKA (reference sequence). CDR3 sequence: CSARRLAGEVDTQYF. The DNA of the CDR3 is TGCAGTGCTAGGAGACTAGCGGGAGAGGTAGATACGCAGTATTTT.

Comments on this clonotype: With a much larger clone just one base away, this may be a read error. This chain uses TRBV12-3 or TRBV12-4 with TRBJ1-5; TRBD1 matches at 7 bases. CDR3 size: 15 residues. CDR3 DNA: TGTGCCCGCAGACAAGACAGGGTAGGCAATCAGCCCCAGCATTTT. It specifies CARRQDRVGNQPQHF.

Details on this clonotype: A read error may produce the germline difference seen at one junction end. The chain combines TRBV30 with TRBJ2-1; D is unclear. This CDR3 is built from 13 residues. In germline, CDR1 is GTSNPN, CDR2 SVGIG (reference sequence). The chain's CDR3 is CAWRVPAYNEQFF. The CDR3 DNA is TGTGCCTGGCGTGTACCCGCCTACAATGAGCAGTTCTTC.

V gene TRBV6-2 or TRBV6-3 combines with J gene TRBJ1-5; D is unclear. Per the germline V gene, CDR1 is MNHEY and CDR2 is SVGEGT. There are 13 residues in the CDR3. Trimming left V 5 bases short and J 2 bases short, with 7 bases between. CDR3 amino acids: CASSDVGNQPQHF. CDR3 DNA sequence: TGTGCCAGCAGTGACGTCGGCAATCAGCCCCAGCATTTT.

This clonotype has at least ten counts. The chain recombines TRBV12-3 or TRBV12-4 with TRBJ1-5; D gene unclear. V was clipped by 5 bases and J by 0 bases, with 11 bases between them. The length of the CDR3 is 15 residues. CDR3 amino acids: CASSAIENSNQPQHF. The CDR3 region has the DNA TGTGCCAGCAGTGCTATAGAGAATAGCAATCAGCCCCAGCATTTT.

There are a few counts of this clonotype. The rearrangement joins TRBV7-6 to TRBJ2-3; weak D call: TRBD1 (6 bases). Trimming cost V 5 bases and J 1 base, with 13 bases left between them. Looked up from germline, CDR1 is SGHVS and CDR2 is FNYEAQ. The CDR3 sequence is 15 residues long. The CDR3 loop reads CASSKDSLRTDTQYF. The CDR3 DNA sequence: TGTGCCAGCAGCAAGGACAGCCTTCGCACAGATACGCAGTATTTT.

With respect to this clonotype: Compared with germline, one end of the junction differs, possibly owing to a read error. The CDR3 nucleotides are TGCGCCAGCAGCCACCCCCCCCGTAGCGGAACCACAGATCCGCAGTATTTT. Protein sequence: CASSHPPRSGTTDPQYF. This chain links TRBV4-3 with TRBJ2-3; tentatively, D is TRBD2 (6 bases). The germline V gene encodes CDR1 LGHNA and CDR2 YSLEER. CDR3 length equals 17 residues.

This clonotype was seen more than once but under ten times. The chain links TRBV27 to TRBJ2-7; 8 bases line up with TRBD1. This CDR3 spans 15 amino acids. Germline V gene data show CDR1 as MNHEY and CDR2 as SMNVEV (reference sequence). V lost 4 bases to trimming and J lost 0 bases; unmatched junction nucleotides: 5. The CDR3 protein is CASSYRTGLSYEQYF. The CDR3 coding sequence is TGTGCCAGCAGTTACCGGACAGGGCTCTCCTACGAGCAGTACTTC.